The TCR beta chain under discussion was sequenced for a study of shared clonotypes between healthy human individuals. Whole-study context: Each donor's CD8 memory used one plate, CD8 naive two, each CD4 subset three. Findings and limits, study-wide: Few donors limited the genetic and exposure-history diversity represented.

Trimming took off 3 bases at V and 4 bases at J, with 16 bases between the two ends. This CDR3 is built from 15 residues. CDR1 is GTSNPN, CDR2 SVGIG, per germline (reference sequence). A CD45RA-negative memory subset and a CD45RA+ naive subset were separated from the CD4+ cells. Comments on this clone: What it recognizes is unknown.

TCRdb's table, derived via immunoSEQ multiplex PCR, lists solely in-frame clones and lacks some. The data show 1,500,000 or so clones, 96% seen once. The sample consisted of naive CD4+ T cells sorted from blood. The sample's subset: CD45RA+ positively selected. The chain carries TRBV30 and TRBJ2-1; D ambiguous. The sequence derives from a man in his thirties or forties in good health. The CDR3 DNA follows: TGTGCCTGGAGCGGGTCGACTGATCTATACAATGAGCAGTTCTTC. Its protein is CAWSGSTDLYNEQFF. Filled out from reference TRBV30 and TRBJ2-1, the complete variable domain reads SQTIHQWPATLVQPVGSPLSLECTVEGTSNPNLYWYRQAAGRGLQLLFYSVGIGQISSEVPQNLSASRPQDRQFILSSKKLLLSDSGFYLCAWSGSTDLYNEQFFGPGTRLTVL.